A selection of T cell receptor beta chains follows, all from one sample in a study of T cells in Graves' hyperthyroidism and ophthalmopathy. One entry per CDR3 protein results from TCRdb running MiXCR on the multiplex PCR reads. The table includes around 300,000 distinct CDR3 sequences, around 14% detected once. What was sequenced was blood. Receptors originate from a woman under 40 with Graves' hyperthyroidism. CDR3s include the opening cysteine and the closing phenylalanine or tryptophan. A D gene is named only where the DNA matches it firmly. Part of the rows lack a size; the others show once, few, many or a class for expanded clones.

CDR3 DNA: TGTGCCAGCAGGCCCGATCGACTAGGGGAGCAGTACTTC
CDR3 protein: CASRPDRLGEQYF
clone size: few
J gene: TRBJ2-7
V gene: TRBV6-1
D gene: .

CDR3 DNA: TGTGCCAGCAGCCGCCAAGTTCGTGCGGGCACAGATACGCAGTATTTT
CDR3 protein: CASSRQVRAGTDTQYF
clone size: few
J gene: TRBJ2-3
V gene: TRBV7-9
D gene: .

CDR3 DNA: TGTGCCTTGGACAGAGCCAACTATGGCTACACCTTC
CDR3 protein: CALDRANYGYTF
clone size: .
J gene: TRBJ1-2
V gene: TRBV30
D gene: .

CDR3 DNA: TGCGCCACCTCTGCTATGGGCGGGAGTAATACAGATACGCAGTATTTT
CDR3 protein: CATSAMGGSNTDTQYF
clone size: few
J gene: TRBJ2-3
V gene: TRBV5-1
D gene: TRBD2

CDR3 DNA: TGTGCCAGCAGCCCAGGCGGCTACCTGAGCTCCTACAATGAGCAGTTCTTC
CDR3 protein: CASSPGGYLSSYNEQFF
clone size: .
J gene: TRBJ2-1
V gene: TRBV9
D gene: .

CDR3 DNA: TGCAGTGCTGTTCAGAGCTCTGGAAACACCATATATTTT
CDR3 protein: CSAVQSSGNTIYF
clone size: few
J gene: TRBJ1-3
V gene: TRBV20-1
D gene: .

CDR3 DNA: TGCAGTGCTAGGAAGGGAAATCAGCCCCAGCATTTT
CDR3 protein: CSARKGNQPQHF
clone size: .
J gene: TRBJ1-5
V gene: TRBV20-1
D gene: .

CDR3 DNA: TGTGCCAGCAGCTGGACTCCGACCCGGGGGCAGCCCCAGCATTTT
CDR3 protein: CASSWTPTRGQPQHF
clone size: many
J gene: TRBJ1-5
V gene: TRBV11-2
D gene: .

CDR3 DNA: TGCAGTGCCGGGAACTCGGGATACGGCAATGAGCAGTTCTTC
CDR3 protein: CSAGNSGYGNEQFF
clone size: .
J gene: TRBJ2-1
V gene: TRBV20-1
D gene: .

CDR3 DNA: TGTGCCACCAGTGATTCGTCCGGGACAGGGAAGGGAAAACTGTTTTTT
CDR3 protein: CATSDSSGTGKGKLFF
clone size: .
J gene: TRBJ1-4
V gene: TRBV24-1
D gene: TRBD1

CDR3 DNA: TGTGCCAGCAGCTTAGCGAAGCTGACCGGGGAGCTGTTTTTT
CDR3 protein: CASSLAKLTGELFF
clone size: .
J gene: TRBJ2-2
V gene: TRBV7-2
D gene: .

CDR3 DNA: TGTGCCAGCAGTTGGATCAAGAGCAATCAGCCCCAGCATTTT
CDR3 protein: CASSWIKSNQPQHF
clone size: many
J gene: TRBJ1-5
V gene: TRBV6-2/TRBV6-3
D gene: .

CDR3 DNA: TGTGCCAGCAGTTTACTTCTCCACAGGGAAGAAGATACGCAGTATTTT
CDR3 protein: CASSLLLHREEDTQYF
clone size: few
J gene: TRBJ2-3
V gene: TRBV12-3/TRBV12-4
D gene: .

CDR3 DNA: TGTGCCAGCAGCTTATTACCCGGAGGAAGCACCGGGGAGCTGTTTTTT
CDR3 protein: CASSLLPGGSTGELFF
clone size: few
J gene: TRBJ2-2
V gene: TRBV11-1
D gene: .

CDR3 DNA: TGTGCCAGCAGCCATCACAACTCCTACGAGCAGTACTTC
CDR3 protein: CASSHHNSYEQYF
clone size: .
J gene: TRBJ2-7
V gene: TRBV14
D gene: .

CDR3 DNA: TGTGCCAGCAGTTTTGAAAACACATACTACGAGCAGTACTTC
CDR3 protein: CASSFENTYYEQYF
clone size: .
J gene: TRBJ2-7
V gene: TRBV12-3/TRBV12-4
D gene: .

CDR3 DNA: TGTGCCAGCAGTGAAGCAAGGGGCGAGTCACCCCTCCACTTT
CDR3 protein: CASSEARGESPLHF
clone size: many
J gene: TRBJ1-6
V gene: TRBV2
D gene: .

CDR3 DNA: TGTGCCAGCAGCGGAGGGGTTGGCGAGCAGTACTTC
CDR3 protein: CASSGGVGEQYF
clone size: .
J gene: TRBJ2-7
V gene: TRBV7-9
D gene: .

CDR3 DNA: TGTGCCAGCAGCCCACGACAGGGTTACAATGAGCAGTTCTTC
CDR3 protein: CASSPRQGYNEQFF
clone size: many
J gene: TRBJ2-1
V gene: TRBV11-2
D gene: TRBD1

CDR3 DNA: TGCAGCGTTGTGAGGGGGGGCACAGATACGCAGTATTTT
CDR3 protein: CSVVRGGTDTQYF
clone size: few
J gene: TRBJ2-3
V gene: TRBV29-1
D gene: .

CDR3 DNA: TGTGCCAGCAGCCGACAGGGGTCCAACACCGGGGAGCTGTTTTTT
CDR3 protein: CASSRQGSNTGELFF
clone size: many
J gene: TRBJ2-2
V gene: TRBV2
D gene: TRBD1

CDR3 DNA: TGTGCCAGCAGTGAAGCGCTCTCGGGGGCGGACTACGAGCAGTACTTC
CDR3 protein: CASSEALSGADYEQYF
clone size: many
J gene: TRBJ2-7
V gene: TRBV2
D gene: .

CDR3 DNA: TGCAGTGCTAGAGATTGGCGGGCAGACAATGAGCAGTTCTTC
CDR3 protein: CSARDWRADNEQFF
clone size: few
J gene: TRBJ2-1
V gene: TRBV20-1
D gene: .

CDR3 DNA: TGCAGCGCTTCTCGACCAGGCACCGGGGAGCTGTTTTTT
CDR3 protein: CSASRPGTGELFF
clone size: many
J gene: TRBJ2-2
V gene: TRBV29-1
D gene: .

CDR3 DNA: TGTGCCAGCAGTTCAAAGGTGGATTTCGGAGAGACCCAGTACTTC
CDR3 protein: CASSSKVDFGETQYF
clone size: .
J gene: TRBJ2-5
V gene: TRBV7-9
D gene: .

CDR3 DNA: TGTGCCAGCTCTGTCGTAACCATGAACACTGAAGCTTTCTTT
CDR3 protein: CASSVVTMNTEAFF
clone size: .
J gene: TRBJ1-1
V gene: TRBV18
D gene: .

CDR3 DNA: TGTGCCAGCAGTTTGGCTAGCGGGAGCTTCTCCAATGAGCAGTTCTTC
CDR3 protein: CASSLASGSFSNEQFF
clone size: few
J gene: TRBJ2-1
V gene: TRBV28
D gene: TRBD2

CDR3 DNA: TGCAGTGCCCCCAAATCCACAGGGGGCGAGCAGTACTTC
CDR3 protein: CSAPKSTGGEQYF
clone size: many
J gene: TRBJ2-7
V gene: TRBV20-1
D gene: TRBD1

CDR3 DNA: TGTGCCAGTAGTACCGGACTAGCGGACTCCTACGAGCAGTACTTC
CDR3 protein: CASSTGLADSYEQYF
clone size: .
J gene: TRBJ2-7
V gene: TRBV19
D gene: TRBD2

CDR3 DNA: TGCGCCAGCAGCCAAGATCGGGGGGGTACGGGGGTTCGCGGTGGCTACACCTTC
CDR3 protein: CASSQDRGGTGVRGGYTF
clone size: few
J gene: TRBJ1-2
V gene: TRBV4-3
D gene: .

CDR3 DNA: TGTGCCAGCAGTTACGGGGGAGGGGGCAATCAGCCCCAGCATTTT
CDR3 protein: CASSYGGGGNQPQHF
clone size: many
J gene: TRBJ1-5
V gene: TRBV6-2/TRBV6-3
D gene: .

CDR3 DNA: TGTGCCACCAGCAGAGATTTAGGACAGGGGAACGAGCAGTACTTC
CDR3 protein: CATSRDLGQGNEQYF
clone size: many
J gene: TRBJ2-7
V gene: TRBV15
D gene: TRBD1

CDR3 DNA: TGTGCCAGCAGTGCCCTAGCGGGAGGCTTCTACAATGAGCAGTTCTTC
CDR3 protein: CASSALAGGFYNEQFF
clone size: many
J gene: TRBJ2-1
V gene: TRBV2
D gene: TRBD2

CDR3 DNA: TGCGCCAGCAGCTTGGTACTAGCTCCCGGCACCGGGGAGCTGTTTTTT
CDR3 protein: CASSLVLAPGTGELFF
clone size: many
J gene: TRBJ2-2
V gene: TRBV5-1
D gene: .

CDR3 DNA: TGCAGTGCCCAAGAACTGGCAGATACGCAGTATTTT
CDR3 protein: CSAQELADTQYF
clone size: .
J gene: TRBJ2-3
V gene: TRBV20-1
D gene: .

CDR3 DNA: TGTGCCAGCAGCGATGGACACTATGGCTACACCTTC
CDR3 protein: CASSDGHYGYTF
clone size: many
J gene: TRBJ1-2
V gene: TRBV2
D gene: .

CDR3 DNA: TGCAGTGCTAGCGGGGACAGGGGACAACCAGCGGGCTACACCTTC
CDR3 protein: CSASGDRGQPAGYTF
clone size: many
J gene: TRBJ1-2
V gene: TRBV20-1
D gene: TRBD1

CDR3 DNA: TGTGCCAGCAGGGGACAGGGTATGAACACTGAAGCTTTCTTT
CDR3 protein: CASRGQGMNTEAFF
clone size: few
J gene: TRBJ1-1
V gene: TRBV12-3/TRBV12-4
D gene: TRBD1

CDR3 DNA: TGTGCCAGCAGCTTAGGGGGGACGGACTACTCTGGGGCCAACGTCCTGACTTTC
CDR3 protein: CASSLGGTDYSGANVLTF
clone size: few
J gene: TRBJ2-6
V gene: TRBV7-6
D gene: .

CDR3 DNA: TGTGCCAGCAGTGACTCCCGCAAGGAGAACCTCTTTGAGCAGTTCTTC
CDR3 protein: CASSDSRKENLFEQFF
clone size: few
J gene: TRBJ2-1
V gene: TRBV6-1
D gene: .

CDR3 DNA: TGTGCCACCTCGCGCACAGGAGACAGCTATGGCTACACCTTC
CDR3 protein: CATSRTGDSYGYTF
clone size: many
J gene: TRBJ1-2
V gene: TRBV28
D gene: .

CDR3 DNA: TGCGCCAGCAGCTTACTAGCGGGAGAAGTCGAGCAGTACTTC
CDR3 protein: CASSLLAGEVEQYF
clone size: many
J gene: TRBJ2-7
V gene: TRBV5-1
D gene: TRBD2

CDR3 DNA: TGCAGTGCTCGCTCCCGATCCGGCACTGAAGCTTTCTTT
CDR3 protein: CSARSRSGTEAFF
clone size: many
J gene: TRBJ1-1
V gene: TRBV20-1
D gene: .

CDR3 DNA: TGTGCCAGTAGTGGCCCTAGCGGGCGAGAGACCCAGTACTTC
CDR3 protein: CASSGPSGRETQYF
clone size: once
J gene: TRBJ2-5
V gene: TRBV19
D gene: TRBD2

CDR3 DNA: TGCAGTGCTAGAGATTTAACAGGGCCAGAGACCCAGTACTTC
CDR3 protein: CSARDLTGPETQYF
clone size: few
J gene: TRBJ2-5
V gene: TRBV20-1
D gene: .

CDR3 DNA: TGTGCCAGCAGCGGACTGGTTCGCAATGAGCAGTTCTTC
CDR3 protein: CASSGLVRNEQFF
clone size: few
J gene: TRBJ2-1
V gene: TRBV7-2
D gene: .

CDR3 DNA: TGTGCCAGCAGTTACCCTAACCCCAGAGGGTGGAACATTCAGTACTTC
CDR3 protein: CASSYPNPRGWNIQYF
clone size: many
J gene: TRBJ2-4
V gene: TRBV6-2/TRBV6-3
D gene: .

CDR3 DNA: TGCGCCAGCAGCCAAGAATCCAGGGCCAAAAACATTCAGTACTTC
CDR3 protein: CASSQESRAKNIQYF
clone size: .
J gene: TRBJ2-4
V gene: TRBV4-1
D gene: .

CDR3 DNA: TGTGCCAGCAGGACCCCGGGCAGAGAGACCCAGTACTTC
CDR3 protein: CASRTPGRETQYF
clone size: many
J gene: TRBJ2-5
V gene: TRBV6-1
D gene: .

CDR3 DNA: TGTGCCAGCAGTGAGGCCCACAATGAGCAGTTCTTC
CDR3 protein: CASSEAHNEQFF
clone size: many
J gene: TRBJ2-1
V gene: TRBV2
D gene: .

CDR3 DNA: TGTGCCAGCAGTTTGGTGGGGGGGCATACTGAAGCTTTCTTT
CDR3 protein: CASSLVGGHTEAFF
clone size: .
J gene: TRBJ1-1
V gene: TRBV12-3/TRBV12-4
D gene: .

CDR3 DNA: TGCAGTGCTGCCCCCAGCGGGAGGGGAGATACGCAGTATTTT
CDR3 protein: CSAAPSGRGDTQYF
clone size: many
J gene: TRBJ2-3
V gene: TRBV20-1
D gene: TRBD2